The 2 T cell receptor beta chains reported below all come from one sample, sequenced in a study of cytomegalovirus exposure and HLA in healthy donors. Use of 60 Vbeta and 13 Jbeta primers characterized the PCR. Measured with immunoSEQ multiplex PCR; TCRdb has only the in-frame clones, and not every one. The table lists 130,000 to 150,000 clones, around four fifths of them singletons, with less than 4% in the top ten. Sequenced input: PBMCs. These TCRs come from a male donor in good health and CMV-seronegative.

This clone has just a few counts. This rearrangement joins TRBV9 to TRBJ2-1; TRBD2 matches 12 bases. CDR1 and CDR2 from the germline V gene are SGDLS and YYNGEE. V shed 4 bases, J shed 7 bases, and the junction held 6 bases outside the gene matches. This CDR3 region has 15 residues. CDR3 nucleotide sequence: TGTGCCAGCAGCCCATGGACTAGCGGGAAGAATGAGCAGTTCTTC. This sequence encodes CASSPWTSGKNEQFF.

The rearrangement links TRBV13 to TRBJ1-1; no clear D. Germline V gene lookup returns CDR1 PRHDT and CDR2 FYEKMQ (reference sequence). V was clipped by 2 bases and J by 4 bases, with 8 bases between them. CDR3 length equals 13 residues. Here the CDR3 reads CASSLRRFTEAFF. CDR3 sequence (DNA): TGTGCCAGCAGCTTACGGAGGTTCACTGAAGCTTTCTTT.